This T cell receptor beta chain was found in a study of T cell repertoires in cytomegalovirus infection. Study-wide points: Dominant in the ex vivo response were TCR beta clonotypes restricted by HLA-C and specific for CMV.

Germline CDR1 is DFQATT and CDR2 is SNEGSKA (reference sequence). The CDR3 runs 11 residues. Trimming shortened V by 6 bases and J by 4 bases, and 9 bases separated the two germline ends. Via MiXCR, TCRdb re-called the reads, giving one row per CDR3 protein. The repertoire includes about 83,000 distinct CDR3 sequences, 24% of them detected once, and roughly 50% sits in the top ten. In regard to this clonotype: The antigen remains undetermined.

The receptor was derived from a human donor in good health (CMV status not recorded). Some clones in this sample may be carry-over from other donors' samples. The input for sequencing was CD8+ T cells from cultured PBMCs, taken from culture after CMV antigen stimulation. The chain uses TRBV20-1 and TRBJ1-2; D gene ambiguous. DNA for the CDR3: TGCAGTGCCAGTAAAGGCTATGGCTACACCTTC. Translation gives CSASKGYGYTF.